The 22 T cell receptor beta chains below all came from one sample that was sequenced in a study of T cells expressing NK-cell markers. TCRdb re-called the 5' RACE reads and gives one entry per CDR3 protein, without DNA. The table for this sample gives around 470,000 distinct CDR3 sequences. Material for sequencing was blood T cells: a sorted CD56 or NKG2C T cell subset, CD4+ or CD8+ T cells, or bulk PBMC T cells (not recorded which). These receptors originate from a woman aged 45-60 years in good health.

The genes are TRBV27 and TRBJ2-4; TCRdb calls TRBD1, which cannot be checked without DNA. Germline V gene lookup returns CDR1 MNHEY and CDR2 SMNVEV (reference sequence). The CDR3 is made up of 13 amino acids. The CDR3 sequence: CASSFAGKDIQYF.

The chain links TRBV6-2 or TRBV6-3 to TRBJ2-3; lacking DNA, the TRBD2 call made by TCRdb goes unchecked. Germline-derived CDR1 and CDR2 are MNHEY and SVGEGT. This CDR3 spans 14 amino acids. The CDR3 region is CATQLAGSTDTQYF.

V gene TRBV5-1 combines with J gene TRBJ2-3; TCRdb's D call, TRBD1, is unchecked because there is no DNA. Germline V gene lookup returns CDR1 SGHRS and CDR2 YFSETQ. CDR3 size: 15 residues. The CDR3 protein is CASTAPGQGLDTQYF.

This rearrangement joins TRBV18 to TRBJ2-3; the D gene TCRdb calls, TRBD1, cannot be checked with no DNA. Germline-derived CDR1 and CDR2 are KGHSH and LQKENI. This CDR3 has 16 residues. CDR3 sequence: CASSPVQGWTTDTQYF. Looking up the rest from reference TRBV18 and TRBJ2-3 gives the full variable domain: NAGVMQNPRHLVRRRGQEARLRCSPMKGHSHVYWYRQLPEEGLKFMVYLQKENIIDESGMPKERFSAEFPKEGPSILRIQQVVRGDSAAYFCASSPVQGWTTDTQYFGPGTRLTVL.

The genes are TRBV6-5 and TRBJ2-3; TCRdb returns TRBD2, unconfirmable since there is no DNA. CDR1 and CDR2 from the germline V gene are MNHEY and SVGAGI. The CDR3 extends over 18 amino acids. CDR3 sequence reads: CASSYSSLARGNADTQYF.

The chain links TRBV29-1 to TRBJ2-3; the TCRdb call, TRBD2, lacks DNA for checking. In germline, CDR1 is SQVTM, CDR2 ANQGSEA. The length of the CDR3 is 15 residues. CDR3 region: CSVADSGSSRDTQYF.

The chain has TRBV7-2 and TRBJ2-7; no DNA is available, so the TRBD1 call from TCRdb remains unchecked. Germline-derived CDR1 and CDR2 are SGHTA and FQGNSA. The CDR3 contains 15 residues. The CDR3 loop reads CASSRRTGGLYEQYF.

The gene calls are TRBV3-1 and TRBJ2-3; TCRdb gives TRBD2 as the D gene, but with no DNA this cannot be confirmed. The CDR3 has 19 residues. Germline CDR1 LGHDT, CDR2 YNNKEL (reference sequence). The CDR3 spells CASSQDKWRASGSTDTQYF.

The chain has TRBV5-6 and TRBJ1-1. CDR1 is SGHDT, CDR2 YYEEEE, per germline. This CDR3 region has 16 residues. CDR3 amino acids: CASSLAGLGAHTEAFF.

The chain is built from TRBV28 and TRBJ1-3. The CDR3 runs to 12 residues. Per germline, CDR1 MDHEN and CDR2 SYDVKM. CDR3 residues: CACTESGNTIYF.

The chain employs TRBV19 and TRBJ2-1; no DNA is available, so the TRBD2 call from TCRdb remains unchecked. The CDR3 is made up of 16 amino acids. Germline CDR1 LNHDA, CDR2 SQIVND (reference sequence). CDR3 in amino acids: CASTKLAGGSYNEQFF.

The J gene is TRBJ2-2, the V gene TRBV5-1. The germline V gene has CDR1 SGHRS and CDR2 YFSETQ. This CDR3 has 14 residues. This CDR3 reads CASSRTEVAGELFF.

V usage is TRBV5-1 and J usage is TRBJ2-7. Germline V gives CDR1 SGHRS, CDR2 YFSETQ. The CDR3 loop spans 14 amino acids. This CDR3 is CASSFKPTDSEQYF. Complete variable domain (other parts from reference TRBV5-1 and TRBJ2-7): KAGVTQTPRYLIKTRGQQVTLSCSPISGHRSVSWYQQTPGQGLQFLFEYFSETQRNKGNFPGRFSGRQFSNSRSEMNVSTLELGDSALYLCASSFKPTDSEQYFGPGTRLTVT.

J is TRBJ2-7 and V is TRBV4-2. Germline lookup yields CDR1 LGHNA and CDR2 YNFKEQ. The CDR3 length is 16 residues. The CDR3 sequence: CASSQDGGGTSYEQYF.

The V call is TRBV27, the J call TRBJ1-2. Germline V gene lookup returns CDR1 MNHEY and CDR2 SMNVEV (reference sequence). The CDR3 has 12 amino acids. The chain's CDR3 is CASSFGENGYTF.

This CDR3 reads CASSIAGAQYF. V is TRBV21-1 and J is TRBJ2-3. TRBV21-1 is listed as a pseudogene. The CDR3 length is 11 residues.

The CDR3 region is CASSFTPGVGGAFF. The chain couples TRBV12-3 or TRBV12-4 to TRBJ1-1; TCRdb lists TRBD1, though no DNA is available to test this call. This CDR3 comprises 14 residues.

The rearrangement joins TRBV7-6 to TRBJ2-1. The CDR3 extends over 17 amino acids. Germline V gene lookup returns CDR1 SGHVS and CDR2 FNYEAQ. The CDR3 sequence: CASSLAFGKTDYNEQFF.

The rearrangement links TRBV10-3 to TRBJ1-3. CDR1 and CDR2 (germline): ENHRY, SYGVKD. The CDR3 extends over 13 amino acids. The CDR3 sequence is CAFQQSSGNTIYF.

The V call is TRBV5-5, the J call TRBJ1-1. From germline, CDR1 is SGHKS and CDR2 YYEKEE (reference sequence). The CDR3 has 14 amino acids. The CDR3 sequence: CASSLEVGGLRAFF.

V usage is TRBV12-3 or TRBV12-4 and J usage is TRBJ1-2; TCRdb's D call, TRBD1, is unchecked because there is no DNA. The CDR3 consists of 17 residues. CDR3 region: CASSPRDRAPSLYGYTF.

The chain carries TRBV6-1 and TRBJ2-1. The CDR3 covers 13 residues. The V gene's germline CDR1 is MNHNS and CDR2 SASEGT. CDR3: CASSERTSSEQFF.